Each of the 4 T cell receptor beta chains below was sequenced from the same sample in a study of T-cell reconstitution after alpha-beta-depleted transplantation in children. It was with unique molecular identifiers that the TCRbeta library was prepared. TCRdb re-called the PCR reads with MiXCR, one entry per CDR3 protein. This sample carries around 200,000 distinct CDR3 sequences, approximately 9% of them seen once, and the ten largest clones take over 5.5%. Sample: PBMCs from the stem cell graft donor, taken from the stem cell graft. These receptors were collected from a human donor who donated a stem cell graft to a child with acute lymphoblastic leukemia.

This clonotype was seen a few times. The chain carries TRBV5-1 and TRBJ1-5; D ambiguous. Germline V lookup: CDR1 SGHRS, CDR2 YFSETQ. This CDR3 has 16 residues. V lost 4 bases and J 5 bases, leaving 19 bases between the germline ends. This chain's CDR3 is CASSHTLRASYQPQHF. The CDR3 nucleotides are TGCGCCAGCAGCCACACCTTACGGGCATCTTATCAGCCCCAGCATTTT.

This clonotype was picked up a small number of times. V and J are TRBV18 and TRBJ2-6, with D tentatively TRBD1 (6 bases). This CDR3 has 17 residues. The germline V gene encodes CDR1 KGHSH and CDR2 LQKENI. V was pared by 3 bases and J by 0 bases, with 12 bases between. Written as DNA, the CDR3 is TGTGCCAGCTCACCCCAGGGGCTTAGCTCTGGGGCCAACGTCCTGACTTTC. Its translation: CASSPQGLSSGANVLTF.

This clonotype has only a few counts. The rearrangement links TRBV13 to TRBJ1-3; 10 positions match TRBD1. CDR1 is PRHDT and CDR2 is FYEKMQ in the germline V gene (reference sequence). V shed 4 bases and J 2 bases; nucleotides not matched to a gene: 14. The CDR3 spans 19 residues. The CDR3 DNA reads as TGTGCCAGCAGCTGCCGGGACAGGGGTCCCAAAGTAACTGGAAACACCATATATTTT. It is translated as CASSCRDRGPKVTGNTIYF.

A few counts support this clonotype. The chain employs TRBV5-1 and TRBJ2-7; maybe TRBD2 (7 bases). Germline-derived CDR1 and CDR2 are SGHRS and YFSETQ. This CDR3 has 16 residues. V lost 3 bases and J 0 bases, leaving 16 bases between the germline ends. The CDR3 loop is CASSSRGGALSYEQYF. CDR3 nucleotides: TGCGCCAGCAGCTCGCGAGGGGGGGCGCTCTCCTACGAGCAGTACTTC.